This entry features one T cell receptor beta chain sequence. Antigen specificity is unknown. The data stem from a study of shared clonotypes between healthy human individuals. Study-wide results and caveats: Around 4.9% of naive CD4 clonotypes were shared across a handful of donors.

Sequencing was performed with immunoSEQ multiplex PCR; in TCRdb, only in-frame clones are kept and a portion is missing. The profile shows fewer than 100,000 clones, 67% of them singletons. This CDR3 spans 18 amino acids. V lost 4 bases, J lost 2 bases, and 12 bases stayed unmatched. Germline lookup yields CDR1 SGHDT and CDR2 YYEEEE. Both CD45RO+ cells and CCR7-negative CD45RA+ TemRA cells were combined to make up CD8 memory. The V gene is TRBV5-6, the J gene TRBJ2-5, with TRBD2 matching over 12 bases. The specimen sequenced was memory CD8+ T cells sorted from blood. The subset is: CD45RO+ cells pooled with CCR7-negative TemRA cells. This receptor was obtained from a man aged 30-40 years in good health. The DNA for the CDR3 is TGTGCCAGCAGCCCCCTCGGACTAGCGGGATACCCGCAAGAGACCCAGTACTTC. It is translated as CASSPLGLAGYPQETQYF.